These 23 T cell receptor beta chains were sequenced from one sample in a study of cytotoxic CD8 clonotypes in ibrutinib-treated CLL. This table comes from immunoSEQ multiplex PCR, and its TCRdb copy is limited to in-frame clones, with some not included. Found here are some 170,000 clones, 70% to 90% of them singletons; the top ten hold roughly 3%. The sample consisted of PBMCs, taken at disease progression, from a patient treated with ibrutinib. These receptors were taken from a human donor with chronic lymphocytic leukemia.

The chain has TRBV6-5 and TRBJ1-4; 8 bases align to TRBD1. The CDR3 consists of 14 residues. Germline V lookup: CDR1 MNHEY, CDR2 SVGAGI. V lost 6 bases to trimming and J lost 10 bases; unmatched junction nucleotides: 10. The CDR3 protein is CASRLQGALGKLFF. Written as DNA, the CDR3 is TGTGCCAGCAGACTTCAGGGGGCGCTCGGAAAACTGTTTTTT.

The CDR3 DNA reads TGTGCCAGCAGTGACCAGGGTGCAGATACGCAGTATTTT. Amino acids: CASSDQGADTQYF. V gene TRBV6-4 combines with J gene TRBJ2-3, with D perhaps TRBD1 (5 bases). Trimming removed 2 bases at V and 4 bases at J, with 7 bases between. The length of the CDR3 is 13 residues. Germline lookup yields CDR1 MRHNA and CDR2 SNTAGT.

The rearrangement joins TRBV25-1 to TRBJ2-7; 7 nucleotides match TRBD1. From germline, CDR1 is MGHDK and CDR2 SYGVNS. The J segment lost 2 bases and the V segment lost 2 bases, leaving 3 bases of the junction unmatched. The CDR3 has 14 residues. Written as DNA, the CDR3 is TGTGCCAGCAGTGAACGGGGACAGACCTACGAGCAGTACTTC. Its protein is CASSERGQTYEQYF.

The genes are TRBV28 and TRBJ1-5; 10 bases are a match to TRBD1. The CDR3 spans 16 residues. With V trimmed by 5 bases and J by 7 bases, 11 bases remained unmatched. CDR1 and CDR2 (germline): MDHEN, SYDVKM. CDR3 protein: CASSTHPGQGTQPQHF. The CDR3 DNA is TGTGCCAGCAGTACACACCCGGGACAGGGGACCCAGCCCCAGCATTTT.

This clone was seen a handful of times. The chain combines TRBV27 with TRBJ2-3; 9 nucleotides match TRBD2. V lost 9 bases, J lost 10 bases, and 14 bases stayed unmatched. The CDR3 runs 14 residues. The germline CDR1 and CDR2 sequences are MNHEY and SMNVEV (reference sequence). The CDR3 reads CASSNLAGRVAQYF. CDR3 coding DNA: TGTGCCAGTTCCAACCTAGCGGGAAGAGTTGCGCAGTATTTT.

The chain links TRBV19 to TRBJ2-7; 8 bases align to TRBD1. Germline CDR1 and CDR2: LNHDA and SQIVND (reference sequence). Unmatched junction bases numbered 10, after V lost 7 bases and J lost 2 bases. This CDR3 contains 15 residues. The CDR3 here is CASTPDRGPTYEQYF. DNA of the CDR3: TGTGCCAGTACCCCAGACAGGGGTCCTACCTACGAGCAGTACTTC.

The chain joins TRBV10-3 to TRBJ2-7; D is possibly TRBD1 or TRBD2 (5 bases each). CDR1 is ENHRY, CDR2 SYGVKD, per germline. Trimming removed 6 bases at V and 4 bases at J, with 16 bases between. This CDR3 spans 14 amino acids. The CDR3 spells CAISEGDGGYEQYF. In nucleotides, the CDR3 is TGTGCCATCAGCGAAGGGGACGGCGGGTACGAGCAGTACTTC.

The rearrangement uses TRBV7-2 and TRBJ1-2; D possibly corresponds to TRBD1 (5 bases). Germline lookup yields CDR1 SGHTA and CDR2 FQGNSA. The CDR3 is made up of 14 amino acids. V dropped 0 bases and J dropped 8 bases, with 13 bases sitting between them. The CDR3 DNA sequence: TGTGCCAGCAGCTTAGCGGGCCAGGGTCGGGGCTACACCTTC. Translated: CASSLAGQGRGYTF.

The chain employs TRBV21-1 and TRBJ2-1; TRBD2, as called in the table, went unchecked against the DNA. TRBV21-1 is recorded as a pseudogene. The CDR3 has 15 amino acids. The CDR3 DNA reads as TGTGCCAGCAGCAAATTTACTTTCACGATCGATGAGCAGTTCTTC. Residues: CASSKFTFTIDEQFF.

The genes are TRBV7-3 and TRBJ1-2, with TRBD1 identical over 7 bases. Per the germline V gene, CDR1 is SGHTA and CDR2 is FQGTGA. V shed 7 bases and J 4 bases; nucleotides not matched to a gene: 6. The CDR3 covers 13 residues. The CDR3 coding sequence is TGTGCCAGCAACAGCAGGGGGTCCTATGGCTACACCTTC. Residues: CASNSRGSYGYTF.

V gene TRBV19 combines with J gene TRBJ1-3; D possibly corresponds to TRBD1 (5 bases). Trimming removed 10 bases from V and 1 base from J, with 23 bases in between. The CDR3 contains 17 residues. The germline V gene has CDR1 LNHDA and CDR2 SQIVND (reference sequence). The CDR3 nucleotides are TGTGCCACACGTTACTCCCTCCAGGGTGTTTCTGGAAACACCATATATTTT. It encodes CATRYSLQGVSGNTIYF.

The J gene is TRBJ1-5, the V gene TRBV5-1; D unresolved. Germline V gene sequence: CDR1 SGHRS, CDR2 YFSETQ. The CDR3 spans 13 residues. The V end was cut by 2 bases, the J end by 0 bases, with 3 bases between. CDR3 coding DNA: TGCGCCAGCAGCTTAAATAGCAATCAGCCCCAGCATTTT. This codes for CASSLNSNQPQHF.

The CDR3 DNA reads TGTGCCAGTAGTCCAAAGGGTCCGACACAGTACTCTGGAAACACCATATATTTT. Encoded protein: CASSPKGPTQYSGNTIYF. This chain connects TRBV19 to TRBJ1-3; D remains unclear. The germline gives CDR1 LNHDA, CDR2 SQIVND (reference sequence). The V end was cut by 5 bases, the J end by 0 bases, with 20 bases between. CDR3 size: 18 residues.

The chain combines TRBV5-6 with TRBJ1-5; possible D gene TRBD1, 6 bases. Trimming cost V 0 bases and J 6 bases, with 16 bases left between them. The CDR3 runs 16 residues. Germline V CDR1 and CDR2: SGHDT, YYEEEE. The CDR3 sequence is CASSLAARGAPQPQHF. The CDR3 DNA reads TGTGCCAGCAGCTTGGCGGCCCGGGGGGCGCCTCAGCCCCAGCATTTT.

V gene TRBV28 combines with J gene TRBJ1-1, with a possible D match to TRBD1 (6 bases). The V gene lost 2 bases and the J gene lost 5 bases, with 12 bases spanning the gap. The CDR3 is 14 residues long. The germline gives CDR1 MDHEN, CDR2 SYDVKM. The CDR3 coding sequence is TGTGCCAGCAGTTTAACCGGGGGGCAGACTGAAGCTTTCTTT. It is translated as CASSLTGGQTEAFF.

The CDR3 bases are TGCGCCAGCAGCTTGCTAGCGGGGGGCTTGAACACTGAAGCTTTCTTT. This codes for CASSLLAGGLNTEAFF. The chain is built from TRBV5-1 and TRBJ1-1; D perhaps matches TRBD1 (6 bases). This CDR3 comprises 16 residues. V dropped 1 base and J dropped 0 bases, with 13 bases sitting between them. The germline V gene has CDR1 SGHRS and CDR2 YFSETQ.

The chain combines TRBV7-9 with TRBJ1-5; 7 bases are a match to TRBD1. V lost 0 bases and J lost 0; bases outside the gene matches: 5. Per germline, CDR1 SEHNR and CDR2 FQNEAQ (reference sequence). The CDR3 runs to 17 residues. In nucleotides, the CDR3 is TGTGCCAGCAGCTTAGCTCGGCACAGGGGTAGCAATCAGCCCCAGCATTTT. Protein sequence: CASSLARHRGSNQPQHF. Combining the CDR3 with reference TRBV7-9 and TRBJ1-5 gives the whole variable domain DTGVSQNPRHKITKRGQNVTFRCDPISEHNRLYWYRQTLGQGPEFLTYFQNEAQLEKSRLLSDRFSAERPKGSFSTLEIQRTEQGDSAMYLCASSLARHRGSNQPQHFGDGTRLSIL.

V gene TRBV5-8 combines with J gene TRBJ2-7; D tentatively fits TRBD1 or TRBD2 (5 bases each). Germline V CDR1 and CDR2: SGHTS, YDEGEE. The CDR3 is made up of 17 amino acids. V was pared by 2 bases and J by 2 bases, with 20 bases between. The CDR3 sequence is CASSFLRSAGTPYEQYF. CDR3 sequence (DNA): TGTGCCAGCAGCTTTCTACGGTCAGCCGGGACGCCCTACGAGCAGTACTTC. Supplemented by reference TRBV5-8 and TRBJ2-7, the full variable domain reads EAGVTQSPTHLIKTRGQQATLRCSPISGHTSVYWYQQALGLGLQFLLWYDEGEERNRGNFPPRFSGRQFPNYSSELNVNALELEDSALYLCASSFLRSAGTPYEQYFGPGTRLTVT.

This sequence joins TRBV29-1 and TRBJ2-7; 9 bases line up with TRBD1. With 4 bases clipped from V and 5 bases from J, the junction kept 6 bases outside the gene matches. Per the germline V gene, CDR1 is SQVTM and CDR2 is ANQGSEA. CDR3 length: 13 amino acids. The CDR3 reads CSVAGTGSHEQYF. The CDR3 DNA is TGCAGCGTTGCCGGGACAGGGAGCCACGAGCAGTACTTC.

The chain carries TRBV7-9 and TRBJ1-4; tentative D call: TRBD1 (5 bases). Germline lookup yields CDR1 SEHNR and CDR2 FQNEAQ (reference sequence). The CDR3 sequence is 15 residues long. V was shortened by 1 base and J by 5 bases, with 11 bases between the two germline ends. CDR3 DNA sequence: TGTGCCAGCAGCTTAGGGGGGGAGATAAATGAAAAACTGTTTTTT. The encoded protein is CASSLGGEINEKLFF.

The V and J genes are TRBV27 and TRBJ1-2; D is perhaps TRBD1 (5 bases). V shed 5 bases and J shed 7 bases, with 17 bases lying between them. Germline loops: CDR1 MNHEY, CDR2 SMNVEV (reference sequence). The CDR3 is 14 residues long. CDR3 residues: CASSPWEGQGGYTF. As DNA, the CDR3 is TGTGCCAGCAGTCCCTGGGAGGGGCAGGGTGGCTACACCTTC.

CDR3 protein: CASSLVGTRFSGANVLTF. The CDR3 DNA reads as TGTGCCAGCAGCTTAGTGGGGACCCGATTTTCCGGGGCCAACGTCCTGACTTTC. This chain uses TRBV11-3 with TRBJ2-6, with D perhaps matching TRBD1 or TRBD2 (5 bases each). The V end lost 1 base, the J end lost 4 bases, and 17 bases lay between the germline ends. Germline CDR1 reads SGHNT; CDR2 reads YENEEA. This CDR3 spans 18 amino acids.

The V gene is TRBV11-2, the J gene TRBJ2-1; a possible D gene is TRBD2 (5 bases). This CDR3 contains 15 residues. The germline gives CDR1 SGHAT, CDR2 FQNNGV. V was shortened by 1 base and J by 4 bases, with 11 bases between the two germline ends. CDR3 nucleotides: TGTGCCAGCAGCTTAGTCCTAGCACCGTACAATGAGCAGTTCTTC. Encoded protein: CASSLVLAPYNEQFF.